The present TCR beta chain was sequenced within a study of blood T cell repertoires in COVID-19. Study-wide context: There were acute and convalescent COVID-19 samples, and they came from the United States, Italy and Spain. PBMCs, B-cell-depleted T cells, or T cells provided the cDNA or gDNA that made up the material.

The CDR3 consists of 15 residues. Germline CDR1 reads ENHRY; CDR2 reads SYGVKD. Trimming removed 8 bases from V and 0 bases from J; junction bases left unmatched: 9. Repertoires were generated with immunoSEQ multiplex PCR, while TCRdb's copy carries only in-frame clones and drops some. There are approximately 190,000 clones in the sample; roughly 80% occur only once, and about 7.2% lies in the top ten. Input material: peripheral blood. This TCR was recovered from a man aged 60-69 years with acute or convalescent COVID-19. The chain uses TRBV10-3 and TRBJ1-1, with TRBD1 matching 7 bases. This CDR3 reads CAIQESGGMNTEAFF. In DNA form, the CDR3 reads TGTGCCATCCAAGAGTCAGGGGGTATGAACACTGAAGCTTTCTTT.